This T cell receptor (beta chain) was observed in a study of T-cell reconstitution after alpha-beta-depleted transplantation in children. Study outcomes and limitations: T-cell counts and diversity were attributed mostly to newly produced T cells one year after transplant.

Regarding this clonotype: Its matching antigen is unknown.

Preparation of the TCRbeta library used unique molecular identifiers. From the PCR reads, TCRdb called clonotypes with MiXCR, one entry per CDR3 protein. The sample gives about 260,000 distinct CDR3 sequences, less than 9% of which show up once; roughly 5.8% is in the top ten. The CDR3 consists of 12 residues. CDR1 is SGHAT, CDR2 FQNNGV, per germline. Between the trimmed V and J ends, which lost 5 bases and 8 bases, there was a span of 10 bases. Specimen: PBMCs, mostly from graft donor cells, collected 180 days after TCRalphabeta/CD19-depleted stem cell transplant. The TCR comes from a male patient under 18 who had a stem cell transplant for acute lymphoblastic leukemia, so the T cells may come from the graft donor. The gene calls are TRBV11-2 and TRBJ2-4, with D tentatively TRBD1 (5 bases). The CDR3 DNA reads TGTGCCAGCAGCCCCCAGGGCTACATTCAGTACTTC. Translated: CASSPQGYIQYF.